Here is one T cell receptor (beta chain) with its context. The specificity of this receptor is unknown. No much larger clone is present one base from it, and per-base qualities are unavailable. These data belong to a study of cytomegalovirus exposure and HLA in healthy donors (dated by TCRdb to the late 2010s). Describing the broader study: In an earlier analysis of about 560 of the donors, approximately 300 Gb of sequence data and 100 million or so unique TCR beta sequences from approximately 180 million T cells were reported. About 300 gigabases of sequencing data and tens of millions of unique TCR sequences were included in an early release covering over 600 HLA-typed donors. The genetic ancestry cluster associated with self-reported Caucasian donors included 81% of the roughly 400 genotyped donors. The study aimed to test whether cataloging public T cell receptors could reveal signatures of past pathogen exposure. Using immunosequencing, the study profiled T cell repertoires from 550 to 750 subjects and related those repertoires to cytomegalovirus serostatus. In addition to the first cohort of 666 subjects, a separate validation cohort of over 90 different subjects was used. High-throughput TCR immunosequencing, statistical association of individual TCRs with disease status, and machine learning were combined to predict cytomegalovirus infection status. To study patterns of TCR occurrence, a later analysis re-analyzed previously published TCR beta repertoires from around 660 donors and added high-resolution HLA genotyping. Rather than using new phenotypic data, the later analysis identified candidate immune exposures from TCR beta sequences and from how often those sequences occurred across donors. To decide whether each TCR beta V gene segment behaved as functional or pseudogenic, an earlier analysis of some 580 of the donors relied on high-throughput TCR beta sequencing. Donor age, sex, ethnicity and CMV serostatus were collected together with the repertoire data. Genome-wide SNP genotypes for about 65% of the roughly 670 donors were used in a later genetic analysis, which treated that subset as a discovery cohort. Every repertoire in the discovery cohort had been generated on one and the same sequencing platform. HLA typing included class I and class II loci at four-digit resolution. Typing coverage varied by locus: 629-630 donors for A, B, C, DRB1 and DQB1; approximately 500 for DQA1; some 610 for DPA1; approximately 490 for DPB1. Because of strong linkage in the cohort, five DR-DQ haplotypes were treated as single units for association and clustering. Among approximately 370 genotyped donors of the cohort, an average of about 240,000 unique TCR beta nucleotide sequences was sequenced per donor, of which about 20% were non-productive.

CDR3 length: 13 amino acids, cysteine to phenylalanine. Only the CDR3 DNA stays, 39 bases, in frame from base 1. Germline trimming: 1 base from V, 9 bases from J; junction bases outside gene matches: 5. Taken from the germline V gene (reference sequence), the CDR1 and CDR2 loops are GTSNPN and SVGIG. Summary of the overall study and its limitations: Most TCR sequences were seen in very few donors, while some public TCRs were found in many individuals. About 17 rarely observed V segments, including chromosome 9 orphons, were excluded from the earlier analysis of approximately 500 of the donors because counts were too low. CMV serostatus was the only immune exposure information available for the cohort. An association between a missense DCLRE1C variant and V-gene and J-gene trimming of TCR beta chains was found in a later genetic analysis and replicated in an independent cohort. Strong co-occurrence of HLA alleles, especially DR and DQ, made assigning TCR associations to individual alleles difficult. Presence/absence analyses assumed roughly uniform sequencing depth across donors, an assumption that may not hold. A few of the identified cytomegalovirus-associated TCR beta chains were confirmed in vitro to be specific for cytomegalovirus antigens. A later analysis found that HLA-associated TCR beta chains were more clonally expanded and had lower generation probabilities than equally common non-associated chains. In a later analysis, 15,000 to 20,000 TCR beta sequences were associated with specific HLA alleles at a false discovery rate of 0.05. Several of the top co-occurrence clusters appeared to be linked to parvovirus B19, influenza, CMV and Epstein-Barr virus, according to a later analysis. A later analysis found that most CMV-associated TCR beta chains appeared HLA-restricted, with HLA associations seemingly driven largely by CMV exposure. In a later genetic analysis, fewer N-insertions in productive TCRs were reported among donors in an Asian-associated ancestry cluster than the roughly 700-donor mean. A group of highly shared sequence variants was considered likely to be a technical artifact of the sequencing pipeline. Correlated functional status among segregating V segments might reflect linkage disequilibrium, but an unknown experimental factor could not be ruled out. Broadly in line with IMGT annotations, most TCR beta V segments showed up in productive rearrangements about 90% or about 30% of the time in an earlier analysis of under 700 of the donors. Because some donors lacked HLA typing at each locus, the association tests relied only on the typed subset. The cohort was sequenced for TCR beta chains only, and without alpha or paired-chain data the features that could be detected were limited. The study listed 164 TCR beta chains as associated with cytomegalovirus. A further reported finding was that TCR beta sequences accurately predicted the HLA-A and HLA-B alleles for most subjects in the first cohort. A later analysis found that TCR association rates varied across HLA loci, with DRB1 alleles showing the most associated TCRs and HLA-C alleles the fewest. The authors suggested that the approach could potentially be extended to other disease states and immunological phenotypes. Cytomegalovirus status was reported to be diagnosed by the classifier with high specificity and sensitivity in both the original and validation cohorts. Because the 87-base-pair reads could not distinguish some IMGT-functional V segments, including TRBV6-2 and TRBV6-3, those segments were excluded.

The cohort consisted of 670 or so healthy bone marrow donors. Cohort members were all nominally healthy when sampled, although unrecorded immune exposures were likely present. The donor tested CMV seronegative, placing the donor among the roughly 350 seronegative members of the cohort. A peripheral blood sample was collected from each donor, and TCR beta sequencing was performed on peripheral blood mononuclear cells. The Qiagen DNeasy Blood Extraction Kit was used to extract genomic DNA from the blood cell samples. The library was produced with the immunoSEQ multiplex PCR assay. For the multiplex PCR, a mixture combining 60 forward primers for TCR Vbeta segments and 13 reverse primers for TCR Jbeta segments was used. The CDR3 region of rearranged TCR beta genes was amplified from genomic DNA with a multiplex PCR assay. The amplified TCR beta libraries were sequenced on the Illumina HiSeq System as 87-base-pair reads. The authors' pipeline ran thus. A later analysis counted around 72 million unique TCR beta chains across the 600 to 850 repertoires, and around 12 million of these chains were shared by at least two donors. Raw reads were error-corrected and collapsed into unique sequences by a nearest-neighbor algorithm in which closely related sequences were merged to remove PCR and sequencing errors. CDR3 sequences were aligned to IMGT reference sequences to assign V, D and J gene segments. For a sequence to be retained, a match of at least six nucleotides was required to both a V gene segment and a J gene segment. A rearrangement was called productive if the CDR3 had no stop codons and remained in frame with V and J, and every other rearrangement was called non-productive. CDR3 was defined according to IMGT convention as the region running from the second conserved V-encoded cysteine to the conserved J-encoded phenylalanine. The earlier analysis of 587 of the donors excluded sequences that lacked an unambiguous match to a single V gene segment. An earlier analysis of 500 to 700 of the donors classified V segments as functional when productive rearrangements were above 56.7% and as segregating when the standard deviation between donors was above 5%. To diagnose cytomegalovirus status from the catalog of TCR beta chain sequences, a statistical classification framework was built. A later analysis assigned V and J genes by comparing TCR nucleotide sequences with IMGT/GENE-DB human TR gene sequences. A later analysis assigned CDR3 sequences and most-parsimonious VDJ recombination scenarios with the TCRdist pipeline. In a later analysis, each TCR beta chain was defined by its CDR3 amino acid sequence together with its V-gene family, and reads lacking a unique V-gene family were excluded. A later analysis removed several hundred highly shared, low-generation-probability nucleotide sequences to deal with suspected cross-contamination and a sequencing artifact. In a later analysis, a clonal expansion index for each public chain was calculated from normalized within-repertoire ranks of inferred template counts. A later analysis computed generation probabilities with a VDJ recombination model fitted to out-of-frame rearrangements, and checked the results against IGoR. In a later analysis, hypergeometric tests were used to score TCR-TCR, TCR-HLA and TCR-CMV co-occurrence, with a repertoire-size bias correction applied to TCR pairs. In a later analysis, false discovery rates were estimated by permuting HLA or CMV assignments 20 times. In a later analysis, co-occurring TCRs were grouped with DBSCAN, and TCRdist sequence similarity was added when clustering was performed within HLA-allele-positive subsets. Repertoires with fewer than 30,000 or more than 120,000 public chains, plus five repertoires with anomalous nucleotide sharing, were excluded from co-occurrence clustering. TCRdb retrieved this table from immuneACCESS and kept in-frame rearrangements only. Not all clones are present; in checked studies, unresolved V genes account for under half, and no reason is known for the remainder. That table supplies the V and J calls and clone size; D and trimming were determined from the DNA. This sample gives 95,000 to 100,000 clones in total; 76% of them show up just once. The ten largest clones capture around 4% of the sample.

This sequence was found in a man aged 40-49 years in good health and CMV-seronegative. This chain joins TRBV30 to TRBJ1-4; 7 bases in the middle match TRBD1. Sequencing was carried out using PBMCs. The CDR3: CAWSGTGGQKLFF. DNA sequence: TGTGCCTGGAGTGGGACAGGCGGGCAAAAACTGTTTTTT.